The rows below give T cell receptor beta chains drawn from one sample of a study of blood T cells in healthy people across ages. TCRdb passed the 5' RACE reads through MiXCR, listing each CDR3 protein once. In the table there are hundreds of thousands of distinct CDR3 sequences, 20% to 25% of which are singletons. The sample was blood. The receptors were sampled from a man in his sixties or seventies in good health. Each CDR3 is given with its conserved first and last residue. The D gene is left open where the match is weak. Expanded clones are given a class, and other clones once, few, many or no size at all.

CDR3 protein	CDR3 DNA	D gene	clone size	V gene	J gene
CSASPRGLAGSYEQYF	TGCAGTGCTAGCCCCCGGGGACTAGCGGGGTCCTACGAGCAGTACTTC	TRBD2	few	TRBV20-1	TRBJ2-7
CASSQGLAGREQYF	TGTGCCAGCAGCCAAGGCCTAGCGGGGCGCGAGCAGTACTTC	TRBD2	.	TRBV3-1	TRBJ2-7
CASSLASGGNEQFF	TGCGCCAGCAGCTTGGCTAGCGGGGGGAATGAGCAGTTCTTC	TRBD2	many	TRBV7-9	TRBJ2-1
CASSITRIPNTEAFF	TGTGCCAGCAGCATTACCAGGATACCGAACACTGAAGCTTTCTTT	.	few	TRBV7-2	TRBJ1-1
CASSRSGTDRETQYF	TGTGCCAGCAGCCGATCCGGGACAGACAGAGAGACCCAGTACTTC	TRBD1	.	TRBV11-2	TRBJ2-5
CASSLDTGYTF	TGTGCCAGCAGCCTTGACACCGGCTACACCTTC	.	.	TRBV7-2	TRBJ1-2
CASSVEWSRQETQYF	TGTGCCAGCAGCGTAGAGTGGTCTAGGCAAGAGACCCAATACTTC	.	few	TRBV9	TRBJ2-5
CASSRLKSSGANVLTF	TGTGCCAGCAGTCGGCTTAAGAGCTCTGGGGCCAACGTCCTGACTTTC	.	few	TRBV2	TRBJ2-6
CASRNNPGAGNEQFF	TGCGCCAGCAGAAATAACCCGGGGGCGGGGAATGAGCAGTTCTTC	.	.	TRBV5-1	TRBJ2-1
CASSLGQGRGEQYF	TGTGCCAGCAGCTTAGGACAGGGGAGAGGGGAGCAGTACTTC	TRBD1	few	TRBV7-2	TRBJ2-7
CASSPFTGGNQPQHF	TGTGCCAGCAGTCCCTTTACAGGGGGAAATCAGCCCCAGCATTTT	TRBD1	.	TRBV6-1	TRBJ1-5
CASSLSGAGGNEQFF	TGTGCCAGCAGTTTATCAGGGGCGGGAGGCAATGAGCAGTTCTTC	TRBD2	few	TRBV12-3/TRBV12-4	TRBJ2-1
CSVEGGNSGRPNEQFF	TGCAGCGTTGAAGGAGGGAATAGCGGGAGACCGAATGAGCAGTTCTTC	TRBD2	.	TRBV29-1	TRBJ2-1
CASSSGGSGRFDEQFF	TGCGCCAGCAGCTCCGGAGGGAGCGGGAGATTCGATGAGCAGTTCTTC	TRBD2	few	TRBV5-1	TRBJ2-1
CASSANPGTVQETQYF	TGTGCCAGCAGCGCGAATCCCGGGACAGTCCAAGAGACCCAGTACTTC	TRBD1	.	TRBV9	TRBJ2-5
CAACSRGETDTQYF	TGTGCCGCCTGTTCACGGGGGGAGACAGATACGCAGTATTTT	TRBD2	few	TRBV10-3	TRBJ2-3
CASSQTGAYGYTF	TGTGCCAGCAGTCAAACAGGAGCCTATGGCTACACCTTC	.	many	TRBV27	TRBJ1-2
CASSSPGGREAGELFF	TGTGCCAGCAGTTCCCCTGGCGGGAGAGAGGCCGGGGAGCTGTTTTTT	TRBD2	.	TRBV6-6	TRBJ2-2
CASSVAPSGSRTDTQYF	TGTGCCAGCAGCGTAGCCCCTAGCGGGAGCCGCACAGATACGCAGTATTTT	TRBD2	few	TRBV9	TRBJ2-3
CASINGAQYF	TGTGCCAGTATCAACGGGGCCCAGTACTTC	.	.	TRBV19	TRBJ2-5
CASSQSAGGRDTQYF	TGCGCCAGCAGCCAATCAGCGGGAGGACGAGATACGCAGTATTTT	TRBD2	many	TRBV4-1	TRBJ2-3
CASSPFAGGVSYEQYF	TGTGCCAGCAGCCCCTTCGCGGGAGGGGTTTCCTACGAGCAGTACTTC	TRBD2	.	TRBV7-2	TRBJ2-7
CASSSKASGVSYNEQFF	TGTGCCAGCAGCTCTAAGGCTAGCGGGGTCTCCTACAATGAGCAGTTCTTC	TRBD2	.	TRBV7-2	TRBJ2-1
CASTTLNLQETQYF	TGTGCCAGCACCACTCTCAACCTTCAAGAGACCCAGTACTTC	.	few	TRBV28	TRBJ2-5
CASSLADGRFYGYTF	TGTGCCAGCAGCTTAGCGGACGGCCGGTTTTATGGCTACACCTTC	.	.	TRBV7-2	TRBJ1-2
CASSLGANRAETQYF	TGTGCCAGCAGCTTAGGGGCCAACAGGGCGGAGACCCAGTACTTC	.	few	TRBV11-2	TRBJ2-5
CASSGGTSGETQYF	TGCGCCAGCAGCGGGGGGACTAGCGGTGAGACCCAGTACTTC	TRBD2	.	TRBV5-1	TRBJ2-5
CASSLTGLTGAYF	TGTGCCAGCAGCTTAACGGGGTTGACAGGGGCCTACTTC	TRBD1	.	TRBV7-3	TRBJ2-5
CASSATRGRGRNTIYF	TGTGCCAGCAGTGCTACCCGGGGCCGAGGGCGAAACACCATATATTTT	.	.	TRBV6-1	TRBJ1-3
CASSSQDRGFDNEQFF	TGTGCCAGCAGCTCGCAAGACAGGGGGTTCGACAATGAGCAGTTCTTC	TRBD1	few	TRBV11-2	TRBJ2-1
CAIRTGEGETQYF	TGTGCCATCCGGACAGGAGAAGGGGAGACCCAGTACTTC	TRBD1	many	TRBV6-4	TRBJ2-5
CASSQNDNRGSEKLFF	TGCGCCAGCAGCCAAAACGACAACAGGGGGAGTGAAAAACTGTTTTTT	TRBD1	.	TRBV4-1	TRBJ1-4
CASSPGQGVYEQYF	TGTGCCAGCAGCCCGGGACAGGGGGTCTACGAGCAGTACTTC	TRBD1	many	TRBV6-1	TRBJ2-7
CASSPATGTYEQYF	TGTGCCAGCTCACCAGCCACAGGGACCTACGAGCAGTACTTC	.	few	TRBV18	TRBJ2-7
CASSVATGLAYNEQFF	TGTGCCAGCAGCGTAGCTACGGGACTAGCTTACAATGAGCAGTTCTTC	TRBD2	few	TRBV9	TRBJ2-1
CASSRRTPTDTQYF	TGCGCCAGCAGCAGGAGGACTCCCACAGATACGCAGTATTTT	.	few	TRBV5-1	TRBJ2-3
CSARDVYRSSYNEQFF	TGCAGTGCTAGAGATGTCTACAGGAGCTCCTACAATGAGCAGTTCTTC	.	.	TRBV20-1	TRBJ2-1
CASSLGDCGNYGYTF	TGCGCCAGCAGCTTGGGGGACTGCGGGAACTATGGCTACACCTTC	.	few	TRBV5-1	TRBJ1-2
CASSLSSGQYEQYF	TGTGCCAGCAGTTTATCAAGCGGGCAGTACGAGCAGTACTTC	.	many	TRBV28	TRBJ2-7
CASSYSTGEAFF	TGTGCCAGCAGTTACTCGACGGGAGAAGCTTTCTTT	.	few	TRBV6-2/TRBV6-3	TRBJ1-1
CASRLRQAPTQYF	TGTGCCAGTAGACTCCGACAGGCGCCTACGCAGTATTTT	.	few	TRBV19	TRBJ2-3